This TCR beta chain was retrieved from a study of cytomegalovirus exposure and HLA in healthy donors. The study, taken as a whole, reports: In a later analysis, an Asian-associated ancestry cluster reportedly showed fewer N-insertions than the roughly 690-donor mean.

The germline V gene encodes CDR1 MGHDK and CDR2 SYGVNS. CDR3 size: 14 residues. Trimming took 2 bases from V and 6 from J, leaving 13 bases between them. The PCR used 60 Vbeta and 13 Jbeta primers. The table came from immunoSEQ multiplex PCR; TCRdb's copy has only in-frame clones and leaves some out. This sample yields fewer than 150,000 clones, of which roughly 69% are seen a single time; just over 8% belongs to the top ten. To note about this clone: Its matching antigen is unknown.

Sequencing input: PBMCs. The chain recombines TRBV25-1 with TRBJ2-5; TRBD1 might be the D (6 bases). The sequence derives from a woman aged 40 to 55 in good health and CMV-seropositive. This chain's CDR3 is CASSEGGMKKTQYF. DNA of the CDR3: TGTGCCAGCAGTGAAGGGGGCATGAAAAAGACCCAGTACTTC.